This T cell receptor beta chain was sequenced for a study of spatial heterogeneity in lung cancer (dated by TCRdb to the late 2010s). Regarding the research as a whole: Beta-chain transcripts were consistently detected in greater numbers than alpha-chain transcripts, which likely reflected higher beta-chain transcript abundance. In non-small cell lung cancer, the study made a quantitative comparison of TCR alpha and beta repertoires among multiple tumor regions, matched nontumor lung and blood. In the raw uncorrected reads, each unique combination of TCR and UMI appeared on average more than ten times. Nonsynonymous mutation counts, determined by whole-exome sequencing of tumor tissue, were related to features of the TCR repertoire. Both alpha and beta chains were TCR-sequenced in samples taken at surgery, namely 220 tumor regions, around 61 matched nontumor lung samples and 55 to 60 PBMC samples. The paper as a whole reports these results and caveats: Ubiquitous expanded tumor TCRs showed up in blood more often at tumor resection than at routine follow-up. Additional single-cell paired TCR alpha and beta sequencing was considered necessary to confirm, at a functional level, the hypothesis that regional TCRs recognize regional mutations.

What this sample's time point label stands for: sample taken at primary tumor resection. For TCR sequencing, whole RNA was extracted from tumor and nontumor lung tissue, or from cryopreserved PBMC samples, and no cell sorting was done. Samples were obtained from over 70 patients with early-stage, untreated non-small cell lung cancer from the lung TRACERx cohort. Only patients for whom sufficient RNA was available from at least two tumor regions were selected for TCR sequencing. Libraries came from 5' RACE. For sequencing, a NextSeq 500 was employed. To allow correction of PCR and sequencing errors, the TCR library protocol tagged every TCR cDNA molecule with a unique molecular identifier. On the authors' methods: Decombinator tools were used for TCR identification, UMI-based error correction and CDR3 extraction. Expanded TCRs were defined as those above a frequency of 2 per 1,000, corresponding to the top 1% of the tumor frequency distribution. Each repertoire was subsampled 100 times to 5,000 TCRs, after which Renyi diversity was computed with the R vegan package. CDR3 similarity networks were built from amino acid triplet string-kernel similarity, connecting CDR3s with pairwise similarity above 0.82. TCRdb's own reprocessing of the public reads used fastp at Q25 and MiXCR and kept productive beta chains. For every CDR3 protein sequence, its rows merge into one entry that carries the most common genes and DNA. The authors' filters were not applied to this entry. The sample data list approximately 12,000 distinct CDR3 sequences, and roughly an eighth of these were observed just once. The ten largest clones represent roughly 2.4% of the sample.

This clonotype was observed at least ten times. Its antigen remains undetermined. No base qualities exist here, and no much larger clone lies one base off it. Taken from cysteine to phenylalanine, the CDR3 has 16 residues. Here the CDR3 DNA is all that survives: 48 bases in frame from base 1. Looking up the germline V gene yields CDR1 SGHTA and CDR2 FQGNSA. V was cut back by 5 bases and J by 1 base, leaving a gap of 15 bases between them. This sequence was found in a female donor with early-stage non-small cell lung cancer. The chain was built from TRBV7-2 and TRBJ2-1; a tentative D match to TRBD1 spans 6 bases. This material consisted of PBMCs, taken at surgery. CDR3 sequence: CASSPMRGISYNEQFF. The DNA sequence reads TGTGCCAGCAGCCCTATGAGGGGGATTTCCTACAATGAGCAGTTCTTC. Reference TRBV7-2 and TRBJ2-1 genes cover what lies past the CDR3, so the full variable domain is GAGVSQSPSNKVTEKGKDVELRCDPISGHTALYWYRQSLGQGLEFLIYFQGNSAPDKSGLPSDRFSAERTGGSVSTLTIQRTQQEDSAVYLCASSPMRGISYNEQFFGPGTRLTVL.